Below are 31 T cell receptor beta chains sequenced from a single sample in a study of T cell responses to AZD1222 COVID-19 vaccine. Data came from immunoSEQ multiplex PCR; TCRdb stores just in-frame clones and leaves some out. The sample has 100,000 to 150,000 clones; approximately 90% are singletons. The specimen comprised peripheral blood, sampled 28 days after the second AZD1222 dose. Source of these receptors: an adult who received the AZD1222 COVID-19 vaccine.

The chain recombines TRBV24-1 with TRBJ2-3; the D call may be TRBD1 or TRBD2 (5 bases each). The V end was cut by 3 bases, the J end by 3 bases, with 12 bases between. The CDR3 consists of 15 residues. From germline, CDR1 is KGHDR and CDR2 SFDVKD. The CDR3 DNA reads TGTGCCACCAGTGATCCAGGGCGGGTTACAGATACGCAGTATTTT. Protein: CATSDPGRVTDTQYF.

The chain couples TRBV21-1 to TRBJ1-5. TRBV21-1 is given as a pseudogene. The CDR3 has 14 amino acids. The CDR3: CASSCRGGNQPQHF. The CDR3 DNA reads TGTGCCAGCAGCTGTAGGGGGGGCAATCAGCCCCAGCATTTT.

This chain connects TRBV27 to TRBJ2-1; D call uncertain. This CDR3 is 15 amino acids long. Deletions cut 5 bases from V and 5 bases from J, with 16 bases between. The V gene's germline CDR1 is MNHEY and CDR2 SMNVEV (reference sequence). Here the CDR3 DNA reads TGTGCCAGCAGTATGACCTTTGAGGTGCACAATGAGCAGTTCTTC. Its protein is CASSMTFEVHNEQFF.

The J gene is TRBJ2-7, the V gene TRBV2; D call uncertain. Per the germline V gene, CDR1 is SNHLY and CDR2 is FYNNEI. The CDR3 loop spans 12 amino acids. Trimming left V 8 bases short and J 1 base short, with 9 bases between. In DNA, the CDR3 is TGTGCCAGCGGCCGCCCTTCCTACGAGCAGTACTTC. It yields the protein CASGRPSYEQYF.

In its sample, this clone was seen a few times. This CDR3 is CASSLVRGTEAFF. CDR3 DNA: TGTGCCAGCAGCCTAGTCAGAGGCACTGAAGCTTTCTTT. The genes are TRBV11-3 and TRBJ1-1, with unresolved D. The CDR3 is 13 residues long. The germline V gene encodes CDR1 SGHNT and CDR2 YENEEA. The V gene lost 5 bases and the J gene lost 4 bases, with 11 bases spanning the gap.

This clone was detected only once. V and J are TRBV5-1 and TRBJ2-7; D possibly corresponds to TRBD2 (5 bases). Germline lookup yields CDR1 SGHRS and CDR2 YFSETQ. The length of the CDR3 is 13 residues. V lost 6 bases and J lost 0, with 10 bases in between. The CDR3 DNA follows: TGCGCCAGCATCGGGGAGAACTCCTACGAGCAGTACTTC. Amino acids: CASIGENSYEQYF.

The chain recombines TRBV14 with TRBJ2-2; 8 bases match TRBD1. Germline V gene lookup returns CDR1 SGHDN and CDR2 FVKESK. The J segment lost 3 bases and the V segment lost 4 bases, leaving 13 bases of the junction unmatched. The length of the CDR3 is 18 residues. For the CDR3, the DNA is TGTGCCAGCAGCCTTATTATCCTTAAGGACAGGGACACCGGGGAGCTGTTTTTT. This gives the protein CASSLIILKDRDTGELFF.

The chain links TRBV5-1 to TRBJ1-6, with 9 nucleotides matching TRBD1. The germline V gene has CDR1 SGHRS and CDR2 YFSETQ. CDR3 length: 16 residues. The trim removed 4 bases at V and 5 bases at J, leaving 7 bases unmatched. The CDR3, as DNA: TGCGCCAGCAGCACCCTGGGACAGGGAGATAATTCACCCCTCCACTTT. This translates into CASSTLGQGDNSPLHF. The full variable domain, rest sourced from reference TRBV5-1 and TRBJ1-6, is KAGVTQTPRYLIKTRGQQVTLSCSPISGHRSVSWYQQTPGQGLQFLFEYFSETQRNKGNFPGRFSGRQFSNSRSEMNVSTLELGDSALYLCASSTLGQGDNSPLHFGNGTRLTVT.

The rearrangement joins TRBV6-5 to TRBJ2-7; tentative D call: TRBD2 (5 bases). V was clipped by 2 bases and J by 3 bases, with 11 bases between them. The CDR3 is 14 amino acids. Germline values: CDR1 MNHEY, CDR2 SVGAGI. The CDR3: CASSYGRANYEQYF. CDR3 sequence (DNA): TGTGCCAGCAGTTACGGGCGGGCCAACTACGAGCAGTACTTC.

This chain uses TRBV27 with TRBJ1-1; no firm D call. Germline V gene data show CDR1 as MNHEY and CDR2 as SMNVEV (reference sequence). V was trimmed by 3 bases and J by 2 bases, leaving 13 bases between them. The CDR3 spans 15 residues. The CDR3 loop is CASSFHGSANTEAFF. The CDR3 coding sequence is TGTGCCAGCAGTTTCCACGGTTCGGCAAACACTGAAGCTTTCTTT.

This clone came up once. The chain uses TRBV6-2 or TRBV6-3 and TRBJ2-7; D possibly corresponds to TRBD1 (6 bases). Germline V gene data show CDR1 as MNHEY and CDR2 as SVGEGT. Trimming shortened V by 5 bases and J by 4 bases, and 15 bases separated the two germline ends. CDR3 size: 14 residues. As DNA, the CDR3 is TGTGCCAGCAGTCAACCGGGACACAATTACGAGCAGTACTTC. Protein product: CASSQPGHNYEQYF.

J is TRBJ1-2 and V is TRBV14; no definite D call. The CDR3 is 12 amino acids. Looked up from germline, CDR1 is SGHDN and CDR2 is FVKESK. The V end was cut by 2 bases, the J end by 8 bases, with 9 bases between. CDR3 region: CASSQTRRGYTF. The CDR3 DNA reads TGTGCCAGCAGCCAAACAAGACGCGGCTACACCTTC.

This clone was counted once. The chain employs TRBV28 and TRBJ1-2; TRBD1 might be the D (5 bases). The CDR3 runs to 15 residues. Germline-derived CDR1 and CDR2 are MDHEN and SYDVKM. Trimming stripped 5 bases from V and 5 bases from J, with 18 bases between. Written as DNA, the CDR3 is TGTGCCAGCAGTGGGTTAATATCTGGGGGATATGGCTACACCTTC. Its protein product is CASSGLISGGYGYTF.

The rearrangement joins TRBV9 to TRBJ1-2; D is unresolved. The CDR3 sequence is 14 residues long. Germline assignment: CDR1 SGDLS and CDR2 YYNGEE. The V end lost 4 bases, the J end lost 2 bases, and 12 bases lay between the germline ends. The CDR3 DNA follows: TGTGCCAGCAGCCTCGGTGGCGGAAACTATGGCTACACCTTC. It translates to CASSLGGGNYGYTF.

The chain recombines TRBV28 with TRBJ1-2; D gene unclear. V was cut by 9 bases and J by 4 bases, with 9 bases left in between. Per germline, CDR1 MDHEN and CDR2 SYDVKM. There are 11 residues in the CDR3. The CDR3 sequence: CASGRAYGYTF. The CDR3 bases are TGTGCCAGTGGACGGGCCTATGGCTACACCTTC.

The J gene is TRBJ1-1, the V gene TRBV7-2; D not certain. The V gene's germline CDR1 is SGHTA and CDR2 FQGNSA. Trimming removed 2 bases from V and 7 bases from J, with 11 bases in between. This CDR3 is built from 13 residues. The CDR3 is CASSLHAPSEAFF. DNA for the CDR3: TGTGCCAGCAGCTTACATGCGCCGAGTGAAGCTTTCTTT.

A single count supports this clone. CDR3 DNA: TGTGCCAGTAGAAGACAGACCCTTTACGAAGCTTTCTTT. Translation: CASRRQTLYEAFF. This sequence joins TRBV19 and TRBJ1-1, with a possible D match to TRBD1 (5 bases). Per germline, CDR1 LNHDA and CDR2 SQIVND (reference sequence). V was pared by 6 bases and J by 8 bases, with 16 bases between. CDR3 length: 13 amino acids.

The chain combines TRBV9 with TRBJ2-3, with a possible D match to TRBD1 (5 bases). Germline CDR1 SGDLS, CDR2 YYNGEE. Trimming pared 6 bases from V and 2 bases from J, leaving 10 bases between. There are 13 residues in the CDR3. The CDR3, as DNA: TGTGCCAGCAACCAGGGCCCCACAGATACGCAGTATTTT. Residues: CASNQGPTDTQYF.

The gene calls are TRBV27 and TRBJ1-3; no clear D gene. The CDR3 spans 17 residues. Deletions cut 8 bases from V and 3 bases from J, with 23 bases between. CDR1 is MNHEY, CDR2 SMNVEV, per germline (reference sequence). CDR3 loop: CASGPLQRGNFGNTIYF. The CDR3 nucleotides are TGTGCCAGCGGTCCTCTCCAACGCGGAAATTTTGGAAACACCATATATTTT.

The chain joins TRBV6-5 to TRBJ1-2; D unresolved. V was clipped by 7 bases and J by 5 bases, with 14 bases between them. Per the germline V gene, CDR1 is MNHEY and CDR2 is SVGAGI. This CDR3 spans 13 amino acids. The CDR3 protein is CASNSPVGYGYTF. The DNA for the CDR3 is TGTGCCAGCAACTCCCCGGTGGGGTATGGCTACACCTTC.

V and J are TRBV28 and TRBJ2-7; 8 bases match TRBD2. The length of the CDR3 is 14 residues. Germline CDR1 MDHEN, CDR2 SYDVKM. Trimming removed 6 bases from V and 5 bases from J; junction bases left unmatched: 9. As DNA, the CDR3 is TGTGCCAGCAGACCCCATAGCGGGAACAACGAGCAGTACTTC. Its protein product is CASRPHSGNNEQYF.

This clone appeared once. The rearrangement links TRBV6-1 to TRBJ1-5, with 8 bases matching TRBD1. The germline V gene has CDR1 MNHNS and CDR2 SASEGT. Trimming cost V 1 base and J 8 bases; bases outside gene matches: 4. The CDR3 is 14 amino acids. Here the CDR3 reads CASSEEDRVEPQHF. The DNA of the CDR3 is TGTGCCAGCAGTGAAGAGGACAGGGTCGAGCCCCAGCATTTT.

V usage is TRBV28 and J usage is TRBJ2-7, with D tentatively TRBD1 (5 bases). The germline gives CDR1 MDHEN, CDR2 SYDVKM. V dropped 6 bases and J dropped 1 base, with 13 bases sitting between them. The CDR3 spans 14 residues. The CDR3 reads CASSESTDSYEQYF. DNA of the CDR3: TGTGCCAGCAGCGAATCGACAGATTCCTACGAGCAGTACTTC.

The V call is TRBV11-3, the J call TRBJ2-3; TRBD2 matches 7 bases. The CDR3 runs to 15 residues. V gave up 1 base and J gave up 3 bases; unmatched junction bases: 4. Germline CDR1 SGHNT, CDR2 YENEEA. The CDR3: CASSLAGAGTDTQYF. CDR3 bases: TGTGCCAGCAGCTTAGCGGGAGCGGGGACAGATACGCAGTATTTT.

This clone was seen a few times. The CDR3 sequence: CASSPGQGHGYTF. The CDR3 DNA sequence: TGTGCCAGCAGCCCCGGACAGGGGCATGGCTACACCTTC. The rearrangement links TRBV9 to TRBJ1-2; 9 bases line up with TRBD1. The germline V gene has CDR1 SGDLS and CDR2 YYNGEE. V dropped 4 bases and J dropped 6; count of bases not matched to a gene: 4. There are 13 residues in the CDR3.

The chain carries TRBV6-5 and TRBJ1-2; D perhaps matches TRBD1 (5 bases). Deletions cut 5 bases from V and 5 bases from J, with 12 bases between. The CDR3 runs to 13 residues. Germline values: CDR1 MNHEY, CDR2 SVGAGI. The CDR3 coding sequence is TGTGCCAGCAGTCAACCCGGGGCTTATGGCTACACCTTC. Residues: CASSQPGAYGYTF.

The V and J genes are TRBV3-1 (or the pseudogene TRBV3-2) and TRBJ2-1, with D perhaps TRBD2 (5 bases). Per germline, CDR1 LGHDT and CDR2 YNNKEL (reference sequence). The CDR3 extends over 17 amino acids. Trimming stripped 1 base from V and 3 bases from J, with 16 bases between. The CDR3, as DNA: TGTGCCAGCAGCCAAGCGTTACGGGGTAAGGTCTACAATGAGCAGTTCTTC. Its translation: CASSQALRGKVYNEQFF.

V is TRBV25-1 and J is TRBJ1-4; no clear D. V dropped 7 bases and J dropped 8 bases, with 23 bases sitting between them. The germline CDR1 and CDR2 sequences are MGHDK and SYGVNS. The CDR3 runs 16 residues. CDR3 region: CASTPTNGRAQEKLFF. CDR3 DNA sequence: TGTGCCAGCACCCCGACGAACGGAAGGGCACAAGAAAAACTGTTTTTT.

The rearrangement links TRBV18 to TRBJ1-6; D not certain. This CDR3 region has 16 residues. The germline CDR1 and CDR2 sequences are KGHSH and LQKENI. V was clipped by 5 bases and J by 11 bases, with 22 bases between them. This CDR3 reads CASSSERVPPSAPLHF. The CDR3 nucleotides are TGTGCCAGCTCATCGGAACGTGTACCCCCATCGGCACCCCTCCACTTT.

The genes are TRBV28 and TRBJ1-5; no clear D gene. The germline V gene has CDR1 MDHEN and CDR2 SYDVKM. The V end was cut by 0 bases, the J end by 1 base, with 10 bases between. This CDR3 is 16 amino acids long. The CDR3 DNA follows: TGTGCCAGCAGTTTATGGGGAGGGCCAAGCAATCAGCCCCAGCATTTT. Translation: CASSLWGGPSNQPQHF.

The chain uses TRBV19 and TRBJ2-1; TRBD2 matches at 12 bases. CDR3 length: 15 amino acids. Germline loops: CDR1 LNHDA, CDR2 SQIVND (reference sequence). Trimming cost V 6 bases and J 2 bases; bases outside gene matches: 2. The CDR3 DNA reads TGTGCCAGTAGCCGACTAGCGGGGGCCTACAATGAGCAGTTCTTC. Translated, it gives CASSRLAGAYNEQFF. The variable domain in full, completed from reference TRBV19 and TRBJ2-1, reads DGGITQSPKYLFRKEGQNVTLSCEQNLNHDAMYWYRQDPGQGLRLIYYSQIVNDFQKGDIAEGYSVSREKKESFPLTVTSAQKNPTAFYLCASSRLAGAYNEQFFGPGTRLTVL.